Reported below is one TCR beta chain. Sequencing was performed with immunoSEQ multiplex PCR; in TCRdb, only in-frame clones are kept and a portion is missing. This sample has about 79,000 clones; 94% occur once, and the top ten carry roughly 0.26%. This entry is derived from a study of technical replicates of blood from a few donors. The receptor comes from a human donor in good health. Sequencing input: T cells isolated from PBMCs.

CDR3 loop: CASSQVSGSSDTQYF. The CDR3 DNA sequence: TGTGCCAGCAGCCAAGTCAGCGGGAGCTCAGATACGCAGTATTTT. The chain links TRBV4-2 to TRBJ2-3, with 8 bases matching TRBD2. Per the germline V gene, CDR1 is LGHNA and CDR2 is YNFKEQ. V lost 1 base to trimming and J lost 4 bases; unmatched junction nucleotides: 4. The CDR3 extends over 15 amino acids.